This TCR beta chain was captured by sequencing in a study of T cells after somatic rescue of genetic block. The protocol was immunoSEQ multiplex PCR, while the TCRdb copy is restricted to in-frame clones and leaves out a portion. Of over 14,000 clones in the sample, more than 70% were seen once. This clonotype originated in a man aged 18-30 years. The sample consisted of peripheral blood mononuclear cells (PBMCs).

DNA of the CDR3: TGTGCCAGCAGTCTCGACAGTAGCAATCAGCCCCAGCATTTT. This encodes CASSLDSSNQPQHF. The J gene is TRBJ1-5, the V gene TRBV6-5; weak D call: TRBD1 (5 bases). The CDR3 covers 14 residues. Germline CDR1 MNHEY, CDR2 SVGAGI. V was clipped by 5 bases and J by 0 bases, with 8 bases between them.